This TCR beta chain was profiled in a study of cytomegalovirus exposure and HLA in healthy donors. The study's findings and limits: What was likely a sequencing artifact was a cluster of highly shared sequence variants.

Trimming took off 4 bases at V and 2 bases at J, with 11 bases between the two ends. Germline-derived CDR1 and CDR2 are SGHDN and FVKESK. This CDR3 is 15 amino acids long. With 60 Vbeta and 13 Jbeta primers, the PCR was carried out. Only in-frame clones appear in the TCRdb table, and some are missing; sequencing was by immunoSEQ multiplex PCR. The data contain about 130,000 clones, 60% to 80% of them seen just once; the ten biggest clones take up 1% to 1.5%. To note about this clone: The antigen is unknown.

The genes are TRBV14 and TRBJ2-2; a possible D gene is TRBD2 (6 bases). Sequenced material: PBMCs. The source of this sequence is a man in his fifties or sixties in good health and CMV-seronegative. The CDR3 spells CASSLGLLNTGELFF. CDR3 DNA: TGTGCCAGCAGCCTGGGACTTCTTAACACCGGGGAGCTGTTTTTT.